What follows are 30 T cell receptor beta chains derived from one specimen sequenced in a study of breast tumors, draining lymph nodes, adjacent tissues. TCRdb re-analysed the multiplex PCR reads in MiXCR, keeping a single row per CDR3 protein. Found here are 160,000 or so distinct CDR3 sequences, about 33% of them singletons; the top ten hold 3.8%. Samples came from axillary lymph nodes draining the breast cancer. The sequencing input was axillary lymph node tissue. The receptor set was obtained from a female donor with breast cancer. Some clones in this sample may be carry-over from other donors' samples.

This clonotype was seen more than once but under ten times. The V gene is TRBV12-3 or TRBV12-4, the J gene TRBJ1-1; no clear D gene. There are 12 residues in the CDR3. V was clipped by 6 bases and J by 1 base, with 6 bases between them. CDR3 coding DNA: TGTGCCAGCAGGAAAGGGAACACTGAAGCTTTCTTT. It encodes CASRKGNTEAFF.

This clonotype was counted at least ten times. The rearrangement uses TRBV5-1 and TRBJ2-5; 10 bases align to TRBD2. The CDR3 spans 16 residues. V lost 4 bases to trimming and J lost 0 bases; unmatched junction nucleotides: 6. Germline V gene data show CDR1 as SGHRS and CDR2 as YFSETQ. CDR3 protein: CASSLRTSGNQETQYF. CDR3 bases: TGCGCCAGCAGCCTGAGGACTAGCGGCAACCAAGAGACCCAGTACTTC.

Concerning this clonotype itself: A single base separates this from a much larger clone, so it may be a read error. The chain carries TRBV20-1 and TRBJ2-7; D is perhaps TRBD1 or TRBD2 (5 bases each). The CDR3 spans 14 residues. In germline, CDR1 is DFQATT, CDR2 SNEGSKA (reference sequence). As DNA, the CDR3 is TGCAGTGCTAGAGACCGGGGCAGATCCTCCGAGCAGTACTTC. Translating gives CSARDRGRSSEQYF.

V is TRBV7-9 and J is TRBJ1-1; D unresolved. Germline assignment: CDR1 SEHNR and CDR2 FQNEAQ (reference sequence). This CDR3 is built from 12 residues. Between the trimmed V and J ends, which lost 4 bases and 1 base, there was a span of 4 bases. In DNA form, the CDR3 reads TGTGCCAGCAGCTCGCAGAACACTGAAGCTTTCTTT. Translation: CASSSQNTEAFF.

This clonotype was seen at least ten times. This rearrangement joins TRBV20-1 to TRBJ2-7; 11 bases align to TRBD1. The CDR3 is 13 amino acids. V gave up 5 bases and J gave up 6 bases; unmatched junction bases: 6. CDR1 and CDR2 from the germline V gene are DFQATT and SNEGSKA (reference sequence). Written as DNA, the CDR3 is TGCAGTGCTCTAAGGACAGGGGGCGGCGAGCAGTACTTC. Protein sequence: CSALRTGGGEQYF.

This clonotype was observed at least ten times. The chain employs TRBV9 and TRBJ2-1, with 9 positions matching TRBD1. J gave up 6 bases and V 3 bases, and 10 bases lay outside the gene matches. Looked up from germline, CDR1 is SGDLS and CDR2 is YYNGEE. The CDR3 totals 16 residues. CDR3 DNA sequence: TGTGCCAGCAGCGAGGGGGGACAGGGTTTTTTCAATGAGCAGTTCTTC. Encoded protein: CASSEGGQGFFNEQFF.

This clonotype was seen ten or more times. This chain uses TRBV6-5 with TRBJ1-2; TRBD1 matches 8 bases. With 8 bases clipped from V and 6 bases from J, the junction kept 2 bases outside the gene matches. Germline V gives CDR1 MNHEY, CDR2 SVGAGI. The CDR3 contains 11 residues. In nucleotides, the CDR3 is TGTGCCAGCCTGACAGGGGATGGCTACACCTTC. It codes for CASLTGDGYTF.

This clonotype has a count of ten or more. This sequence joins TRBV11-2 and TRBJ2-2; 9 nucleotides agree with TRBD2. With V trimmed by 0 bases and J by 6 bases, 5 bases remained unmatched. CDR3 length equals 16 residues. CDR1 and CDR2 (germline): SGHAT, FQNNGV. CDR3 residues: CASSLERGGVAGELFF. CDR3 nucleotides: TGTGCCAGCAGCTTAGAGCGGGGGGGGGTCGCCGGGGAGCTGTTTTTT. Complete variable domain (other parts from reference TRBV11-2 and TRBJ2-2): EAGVAQSPRYKIIEKRQSVAFWCNPISGHATLYWYQQILGQGPKLLIQFQNNGVVDDSQLPKDRFSAERLKGVDSTLKIQPAKLEDSAVYLCASSLERGGVAGELFFGEGSRLTVL.

With respect to this clonotype: Just one base apart from a much larger clone, this may be a read error. The genes are TRBV7-9 and TRBJ2-6; a weak D match, TRBD1 (5 bases). Germline loops: CDR1 SEHNR, CDR2 FQNEAQ (reference sequence). The CDR3 extends over 15 amino acids. The CDR3 here is CASSQTAARLNVLPF. The CDR3 region has the DNA TGTGCCAGCAGCCAGACAGCAGCAAGACTTAACGTCCTGCCTTTC. Supplemented by reference TRBV7-9 and TRBJ2-6, the full variable domain reads DTGVSQNPRHKITKRGQNVTFRCDPISEHNRLYWYRQTLGQGPEFLTYFQNEAQLEKSRLLSDRFSAERPKGSFSTLEIQRTEQGDSAMYLCASSQTAARLNVLPFGAGSRLTVL.

V usage is TRBV4-1 and J usage is TRBJ2-5; D perhaps matches TRBD1 (6 bases). The CDR3 is 15 amino acids. The germline gives CDR1 MGHRA, CDR2 YSYEKL. The V gene lost 2 bases and the J gene lost 5 bases, with 15 bases spanning the gap. CDR3 region: CASSQPNRQVETQYF. The CDR3 DNA reads as TGCGCCAGCAGCCAACCCAATCGACAGGTCGAGACCCAGTACTTC.

For this clonotype: Germline and junction disagree at one end, which may indicate a read error. The chain couples TRBV14 to TRBJ2-7; 9 nucleotides line up with TRBD2. The CDR3 covers 16 residues. The V gene's germline CDR1 is SGHDN and CDR2 FVKESK. The CDR3 region is CTSSQAGREGSYEQYF. The CDR3 coding sequence is TGTACCAGCAGCCAAGCTGGGCGGGAGGGGTCCTACGAGCAGTACTTC. Full variable domain (remainder filled in from reference TRBV14 and TRBJ2-7): EAGVTQFPSHSVIEKGQTVTLRCDPISGHDNLYWYRRVMGKEIKFLLHFVKESKQDESGMPNNRFLAERTGGTYSTLKVQPAELEDSGVYFCTSSQAGREGSYEQYFGPGTRLTVT.

This clonotype was seen many times. CDR3 residues: CASSRANTGELFF. In nucleotides, the CDR3 is TGTGCCAGCAGTAGGGCTAACACCGGGGAGCTGTTTTTT. V usage is TRBV28 and J usage is TRBJ2-2; unclear D gene. The germline V gene encodes CDR1 MDHEN and CDR2 SYDVKM. V lost 5 bases and J lost 2, with 6 bases in between. There are 13 residues in the CDR3.

This clonotype was counted at least ten times. This chain links TRBV13 with TRBJ2-1, with 11 bases aligning to TRBD2. This CDR3 is built from 15 residues. V lost 4 bases to trimming and J lost 5 bases; unmatched junction nucleotides: 4. Per germline, CDR1 PRHDT and CDR2 FYEKMQ (reference sequence). The CDR3 sequence is CASSSRTSGHNEQFF. The CDR3 coding sequence is TGTGCCAGCAGCTCCAGGACTAGCGGGCACAATGAGCAGTTCTTC.

The chain couples TRBV18 to TRBJ2-2; no clear D. The CDR3 extends over 15 amino acids. CDR1 and CDR2 (germline): KGHSH, LQKENI. The V end lost 1 base, the J end lost 1 base, and 7 bases lay between the germline ends. The CDR3: CASSPHPGNTGELFF. CDR3 sequence (DNA): TGTGCCAGCTCACCACATCCAGGGAACACCGGGGAGCTGTTTTTT.

The chain couples TRBV20-1 to TRBJ1-2; possibly TRBD1 for D (5 bases). V lost 3 bases and J 5 bases, leaving 22 bases between the germline ends. The CDR3 is 16 amino acids. The germline CDR1 and CDR2 sequences are DFQATT and SNEGSKA (reference sequence). CDR3 protein: CSASGQGLASSYGYTF. CDR3 in DNA: TGCAGTGCTAGTGGGCAGGGACTGGCTAGTTCATATGGCTACACCTTC.

In regard to this clonotype: A much bigger clone sits one base away, suggesting this may be a read error. The chain recombines TRBV7-2 with TRBJ1-2, with D possibly matching TRBD1 (6 bases). Germline V gene lookup returns CDR1 SGHTA and CDR2 FQGNSA. This CDR3 has 15 amino acids. The CDR3 DNA reads TGTGCCAGCAGCTTAGATCGGGGGCGTAACTATGGCTACCCCTTC. Amino acids: CASSLDRGRNYGYPF. Full variable domain (missing parts from reference TRBV7-2 and TRBJ1-2): GAGVSQSPSNKVTEKGKDVELRCDPISGHTALYWYRQSLGQGLEFLIYFQGNSAPDKSGLPSDRFSAERTGGSVSTLTIQRTQQEDSAVYLCASSLDRGRNYGYPFGSGTRLTVV.

About this clonotype itself: A much larger clone sits a single nucleotide away, making a read error possible. In DNA form, the CDR3 reads TGTGCCAGCAGCCTGGCCGGGGGAGATGAGCAGTCCTTC. Amino acids: CASSLAGGDEQSF. The V gene is TRBV5-4, the J gene TRBJ2-1; D is possibly TRBD2 (6 bases). Germline CDR1 SGHNT, CDR2 YYREEE (reference sequence). This CDR3 has 13 amino acids.

The genes are TRBV5-1 and TRBJ1-1, with D possibly being TRBD1 (5 bases). The CDR3 sequence is 14 residues long. Trimming shortened V by 5 bases and J by 3 bases, and 14 bases separated the two germline ends. Per germline, CDR1 SGHRS and CDR2 YFSETQ. The DNA for the CDR3 is TGCGCCAGCAGAGAAAGGGGAGGGGACACTGAAGCTTTCTTT. It translates to CASRERGGDTEAFF.

At least ten counts were recorded for this clonotype. The chain couples TRBV6-6 to TRBJ1-5, with D uncertain. The CDR3 sequence is 12 residues long. Trimming removed 5 bases at V and 9 bases at J, with 11 bases between. Per germline, CDR1 MNHNY and CDR2 SVGAGI (reference sequence). The CDR3 here is CASSTPPGPQHF. The CDR3 nucleotides are TGTGCCAGCAGTACCCCCCCGGGGCCCCAGCATTTT.

In its sample, this clonotype was seen many times. CDR3 sequence (DNA): TGCAGCGCCGGTCGACAGGGGAACACTGAAGCTTTCTTT. This encodes CSAGRQGNTEAFF. The J gene is TRBJ1-1, the V gene TRBV29-1; 7 nucleotides match TRBD1. Losses at the gene ends were 7 bases for V and 1 base for J; bases not matched to a gene: 6. Germline V lookup: CDR1 SQVTM, CDR2 ANQGSEA. There are 13 residues in the CDR3.

The gene calls are TRBV30 and TRBJ1-2, with TRBD1 as a possible D gene (6 bases). Germline V CDR1 and CDR2: GTSNPN, SVGIG (reference sequence). Trimming stripped 3 bases from V and 11 bases from J, with 13 bases between. This CDR3 spans 11 amino acids. This CDR3 is CAWRGGHQYTF. CDR3 bases: TGTGCCTGGAGGGGGGGCCACCAATACACCTTC.

This clonotype was counted many times. The rearrangement joins TRBV6-1 to TRBJ2-3; no reliable D call. Germline V gene data show CDR1 as MNHNS and CDR2 as SASEGT. This CDR3 comprises 15 residues. The ends were cut back, 7 bases at V and 1 base at J, with 15 bases in the middle. The CDR3 DNA follows: TGTGCCAGCAAGGTCGTAGCCCCCGGCACAGATACGCAGTATTTT. Translation: CASKVVAPGTDTQYF.

Ten or more counts support this clonotype. One end of the junction fails to match germline, which may point to a read error. The V and J genes are TRBV7-6 and TRBJ2-6; possibly TRBD2 for D (7 bases). CDR3 size: 16 residues. Looked up from germline, CDR1 is SGHVS and CDR2 is FNYEAQ. The CDR3 sequence: CASSLAAGDGANVLTF. The CDR3 DNA is TGTGCCAGCAGCCTAGCGGCAGGGGACGGGGCCAACGTCCTGACTTTC.

Ten or more counts support this clonotype. The rearrangement links TRBV6-2 or TRBV6-3 to TRBJ2-6; no definite D call. V lost 4 bases to trimming and J lost 2 bases, with 12 bases between them. Germline V gene data show CDR1 as MNHEY and CDR2 as SVGEGT. The CDR3 consists of 16 residues. In nucleotides, the CDR3 is TGTGCCAGCAGTTCACTTGGAGACCCTGGGGCCAACGTCCTGACTTTC. Translating gives CASSSLGDPGANVLTF.

Notes on this clonotype: At one boundary the junction diverges from the germline segment, which might be a read error. The chain couples TRBV7-7 to TRBJ2-2; D perhaps matches TRBD1 (6 bases). Germline CDR1 SSHAT, CDR2 FNYEAQ (reference sequence). The CDR3 is 15 amino acids. In DNA, the CDR3 is TGTGCTAGCAGCTTAGCACAGGGCGGGACCGGGGAGCTGTTTTTT. Translated, it gives CASSLAQGGTGELFF.

On this clonotype: One end of the junction varies from germline; a read error may be responsible. The V gene is TRBV7-3, the J gene TRBJ1-1; 10 bases map to TRBD1. The CDR3 covers 13 residues. Germline V gives CDR1 SGHTA, CDR2 FQGTGA. Here the CDR3 reads CPSGQGGNTEAFF. CDR3 nucleotide sequence: TGTCCCAGCGGACAGGGGGGAAACACTGAAGCTTTCTTT. Using reference TRBV7-3 and TRBJ1-1 for the parts outside the CDR3, the full variable domain is GAGVSQTPSNKVTEKGKYVELRCDPISGHTALYWYRQSLGQGPEFLIYFQGTGAADDSGLPNDRFFAVRPEGSVSTLKIQRTERGDSAVYLCPSGQGGNTEAFFGQGTRLTVV.

Remarks on this clonotype: A much larger clone sits a single nucleotide away, making a read error possible. The chain recombines TRBV6-5 with TRBJ2-3; D not resolved. The V end was cut by 5 bases, the J end by 8 bases, with 8 bases between. The V gene's germline CDR1 is MNHEY and CDR2 SVGAGI. The CDR3 runs 11 residues. CDR3 region: CASSHSFTQYF. The CDR3 coding sequence is TGTGCCAGCAGTCACAGTTTTACGCAGTATTTT.

This chain links TRBV5-1 with TRBJ2-2; D call uncertain. This CDR3 is built from 13 residues. Germline V CDR1 and CDR2: SGHRS, YFSETQ. The ends were cut back, 0 bases at V and 4 bases at J, with 4 bases in the middle. DNA of the CDR3: TGCGCCAGCAGCTTGGTATCCACCGGGGAGCTGTTTTTT. Its translation is CASSLVSTGELFF.

A word on this clonotype: This sequence may be a read error, since a much larger clone differs from it by one base. The chain combines TRBV7-6 with TRBJ2-4, with 7 bases identical to TRBD1. The CDR3 runs to 12 residues. Germline CDR1 reads SGHVS; CDR2 reads FNYEAQ. The CDR3 DNA follows: TGTGCCAGCAGCCCGGAAGGGGGCATTCGGTACTTC. Translated, it gives CASSPEGGIRYF.

The sample holds many counts of this clonotype. The chain links TRBV6-4 to TRBJ2-7; the D gene is possibly TRBD1 (5 bases). Trimming removed 8 bases from V and 8 bases from J, with 16 bases in between. The CDR3 spans 12 residues. The V gene's germline CDR1 is MRHNA and CDR2 SNTAGT. Here the CDR3 DNA reads TGTGCCAGCGACAGACTCCCTTACCAGCAGTACTTC. Protein sequence: CASDRLPYQQYF.